The 5 T cell receptor beta chains listed next were all sequenced from one sample in a study of blood T cells in healthy people across ages. Next came a second PCR, run for about 7 to 12 cycles, which used a sample-barcoded 5' primer along with a J-beta primer mix. In TCRdb, the 5' RACE reads were re-called with MiXCR into one record per CDR3 protein. The table lists about 810,000 distinct CDR3 sequences, around 34% of them singletons. Sequencing was performed on blood. The receptors were gathered from a man in his late teens or twenties in good health.

This clonotype was found many times. V is TRBV29-1 and J is TRBJ1-1; D is uncertain. This CDR3 comprises 11 residues. V was shortened by 7 bases and J by 1 base, with 7 bases between the two germline ends. The V gene's germline CDR1 is SQVTM and CDR2 ANQGSEA. CDR3: CSAAQNTEAFF. In DNA form, the CDR3 reads TGCAGCGCGGCACAGAACACTGAAGCTTTCTTT.

Details on this clonotype: Its ends do not fully match the called genes, so a read error is possible. The gene calls are TRBV6-5 and TRBJ2-3; D call uncertain. CDR1 and CDR2 from the germline V gene are MNHEY and SVGAGI. The CDR3 sequence is 14 residues long. Here the CDR3 reads CVSSYSLGGDTQYF. CDR3 DNA: TGTGTCAGCAGTTACTCTTTAGGTGGCGATACGCAGTATTTT.

J is TRBJ1-1 and V is TRBV29-1, with D hard to call. The CDR3 covers 14 residues. V was trimmed by 6 bases and J by 1 base, leaving 15 bases between them. Germline lookup yields CDR1 SQVTM and CDR2 ANQGSEA. The CDR3 bases are TGCAGCGTAGTAGTAGCAAGGAAGAACACTGAAGCTTTCTTT. Its translation is CSVVVARKNTEAFF.

This chain joins TRBV20-1 and TRBJ2-1, with 8 bases aligning to TRBD1. The V segment lost 8 bases and the J segment 3 bases; nucleotides outside the gene matches: 12. The CDR3 totals 15 residues. In germline, CDR1 is DFQATT, CDR2 SNEGSKA (reference sequence). The CDR3 loop reads CSPTFRTGGYNEQFF. In nucleotides, the CDR3 is TGCAGTCCGACCTTCCGTACAGGGGGCTACAATGAGCAGTTCTTC.

This clonotype was seen once. This chain uses TRBV10-3 with TRBJ1-5; D is possibly TRBD1 (6 bases). Germline lookup yields CDR1 ENHRY and CDR2 SYGVKD. CDR3 length equals 15 residues. V lost 11 bases and J lost 5, with 22 bases in between. The CDR3, as DNA: TGTGCCTCAAAAGGGTCAGGGGCGGGGGATCAGCCCCAGCATTTT. Its translation is CASKGSGAGDQPQHF.